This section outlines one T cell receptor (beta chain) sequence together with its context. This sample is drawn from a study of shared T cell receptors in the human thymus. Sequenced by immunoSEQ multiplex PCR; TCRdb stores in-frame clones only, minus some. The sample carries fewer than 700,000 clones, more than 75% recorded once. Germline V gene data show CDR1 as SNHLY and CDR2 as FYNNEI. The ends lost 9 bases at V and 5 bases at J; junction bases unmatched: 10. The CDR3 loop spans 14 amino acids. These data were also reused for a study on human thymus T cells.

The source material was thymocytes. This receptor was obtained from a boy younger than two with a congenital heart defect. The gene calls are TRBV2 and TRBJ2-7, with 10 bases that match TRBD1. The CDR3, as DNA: TGTGCCAGTTCCAATTTGGACAGGGGGGACGAGCAGTACTTC. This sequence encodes CASSNLDRGDEQYF.